The 32 T cell receptor beta chains reported below all come from one sample, sequenced in a study of patients and donors after allogeneic stem cell transplantation. TCRdb reprocessed the RT-PCR reads via MiXCR and lists one record per CDR3 protein. The sample includes approximately 170,000 distinct CDR3 sequences, around 30% of them seen just once. Sequencing was carried out using blood, either unsorted or a sorted T cell fraction (not recorded which). These receptors originate from a human donor who was either an allogeneic HSCT recipient or a stem cell or donor lymphocyte infusion donor (not recorded which). It is not recorded whose cells these are; they may come from a transplant donor.

V and J are TRBV12-3 or TRBV12-4 and TRBJ2-1; D not resolved. The CDR3 has 13 residues. V lost 6 bases, J lost 2 bases, and 8 bases lay in between. CDR3 loop: CASSLGTYNEQFF. The CDR3 DNA is TGTGCCAGCAGCCTTGGAACCTACAATGAGCAGTTCTTC.

The genes are TRBV6-5 and TRBJ2-2, with D possibly being TRBD1 (5 bases). CDR1 is MNHEY and CDR2 is SVGAGI in the germline V gene. The germline V and J ends were trimmed by 1 base and 4 bases, with 13 bases remaining between them. The CDR3 has 16 residues. CDR3 DNA: TGTGCCAGCAGTTACTTCCAGGGCCCGGGCACCGGGGAGCTGTTTTTT. This sequence encodes CASSYFQGPGTGELFF.

The rearrangement uses TRBV5-1 and TRBJ2-1; D remains unclear. This CDR3 has 12 amino acids. V was shortened by 5 bases and J by 13 bases, with 16 bases between the two germline ends. CDR1 is SGHRS, CDR2 YFSETQ, per germline. The CDR3 sequence: CASSLDLPRQFF. The DNA for the CDR3 is TGCGCCAGCAGTCTAGACCTTCCCCGACAGTTCTTC. The whole variable domain, remainder taken from reference TRBV5-1 and TRBJ2-1, is KAGVTQTPRYLIKTRGQQVTLSCSPISGHRSVSWYQQTPGQGLQFLFEYFSETQRNKGNFPGRFSGRQFSNSRSEMNVSTLELGDSALYLCASSLDLPRQFFGPGTRLTVL.

This clonotype came up a few times. The chain is built from TRBV20-1 and TRBJ1-5, with 8 bases fitting TRBD1. V lost 5 bases to trimming and J lost 3 bases; unmatched junction nucleotides: 3. Germline CDR1 reads DFQATT; CDR2 reads SNEGSKA (reference sequence). The length of the CDR3 is 13 residues. The CDR3 DNA is TGCAGTGCTGGGGACAGGCACAATCAGCCCCAGCATTTT. It encodes CSAGDRHNQPQHF.

This clonotype was counted between two and nine times. The CDR3 nucleotides are TGTGCCAGCAGCTTAGCGATTGAGACTGAAGCTTTCTTT. It yields the protein CASSLAIETEAFF. The J gene is TRBJ1-1, the V gene TRBV7-2; no clear D. The CDR3 is 13 amino acids. Germline CDR1 reads SGHTA; CDR2 reads FQGNSA. The V end was cut by 0 bases, the J end by 5 bases, with 7 bases between.

This clonotype was detected a few times. J is TRBJ2-1 and V is TRBV20-1; 10 bases fit TRBD2. The germline CDR1 and CDR2 sequences are DFQATT and SNEGSKA (reference sequence). The CDR3 has 16 amino acids. Trimming at V came to 0 bases and at J to 4 bases, leaving 6 bases not matched to a gene. In DNA, the CDR3 is TGCAGTGCTAGAGAAGGTCTAGCGGGGGTTTACAATGAGCAGTTCTTC. It codes for CSAREGLAGVYNEQFF.

The chain employs TRBV9 and TRBJ2-1; the match to TRBD2 covers 12 bases. The CDR3 runs to 16 residues. Germline CDR1 reads SGDLS; CDR2 reads YYNGEE. The ends lost 4 bases at V and 3 bases at J; junction bases unmatched: 5. CDR3 region: CASSPGLAGLYNEQFF. CDR3 DNA: TGTGCCAGCAGCCCAGGACTAGCGGGGCTCTACAATGAGCAGTTCTTC.

This clonotype has more than one count but fewer than ten. This chain joins TRBV28 and TRBJ2-6; D remains unclear. This CDR3 has 13 residues. V was cut by 9 bases and J by 0 bases, with 6 bases left in between. Germline values: CDR1 MDHEN, CDR2 SYDVKM. For the CDR3, the DNA is TGTGCCAGTATTAGCTCTGGGGCCAACGTCCTGACTTTC. Amino acids: CASISSGANVLTF.

The sample holds a few counts of this clonotype. The chain carries TRBV14 and TRBJ1-5; D not resolved. Germline assignment: CDR1 SGHDN and CDR2 FVKESK. This CDR3 has 14 amino acids. V lost 0 bases and J lost 6, with 9 bases in between. The chain's CDR3 is CASSQDRAGQPQHF. In DNA form, the CDR3 reads TGTGCCAGCAGCCAAGATCGAGCCGGTCAGCCCCAGCATTTT.

This sequence joins TRBV5-1 and TRBJ2-1, with 12 bases identical to TRBD2. V lost 4 bases, J lost 4 bases, and 12 bases stayed unmatched. The CDR3 spans 18 residues. From germline, CDR1 is SGHRS and CDR2 YFSETQ. The CDR3: CASSPDVGLAGYYNEQFF. CDR3 nucleotides: TGCGCCAGCAGCCCGGATGTCGGACTAGCGGGATATTACAATGAGCAGTTCTTC.

In this sample, this clonotype turned up a few times. The genes are TRBV15 and TRBJ1-1; D gene ambiguous. Trimming pared 0 bases from V and 7 bases from J, leaving 12 bases between. The CDR3 extends over 14 amino acids. Germline V CDR1 and CDR2: LNHNV, YYDKDF (reference sequence). The CDR3 region has the DNA TGTGCCACCAGCAGAGATACGCGCCAGTTTGAAGCTTTCTTT. The encoded protein is CATSRDTRQFEAFF.

The V call is TRBV4-3, the J call TRBJ2-2; weak D call: TRBD2 (5 bases). V was cut by 1 base and J by 0 bases, with 9 bases left in between. The germline V gene has CDR1 LGHNA and CDR2 YSLEER. This CDR3 region has 16 residues. The CDR3 loop reads CASSQGAGPNTGELFF. Here the CDR3 DNA reads TGCGCCAGCAGCCAAGGCGCGGGTCCGAACACCGGGGAGCTGTTTTTT.

The J gene is TRBJ1-1, the V gene TRBV5-1, with D uncertain. The CDR3 covers 14 residues. Trimming pared 0 bases from V and 1 base from J, leaving 7 bases between. Germline assignment: CDR1 SGHRS and CDR2 YFSETQ. CDR3 nucleotide sequence: TGCGCCAGCAGCTTGGTATGGGGGAACACTGAAGCTTTCTTT. Its translation: CASSLVWGNTEAFF.

A few counts support this clonotype. The chain couples TRBV4-3 to TRBJ2-2, with 11 bases lining up with TRBD2. The J segment lost 3 bases and the V segment lost 4 bases, leaving 4 bases of the junction unmatched. The germline V gene has CDR1 LGHNA and CDR2 YSLEER. The CDR3 length is 16 residues. The CDR3 DNA reads TGCGCCAGCAGCCTTTCTAGCGGGAGGTACACCGGGGAGCTGTTTTTT. Amino acids: CASSLSSGRYTGELFF.

This chain's CDR3 is CASSLVGQAAESYEQYF. As DNA, the CDR3 is TGTGCCAGCAGTTTAGTAGGACAGGCGGCCGAGTCCTACGAGCAGTACTTC. This rearrangement joins TRBV27 to TRBJ2-7, with 7 positions matching TRBD1. Germline V CDR1 and CDR2: MNHEY, SMNVEV (reference sequence). Trimming cost V 2 bases and J 1 base; bases outside gene matches: 11. The CDR3 consists of 17 residues.

This clonotype was found a few times. V gene TRBV7-9 combines with J gene TRBJ2-1; a possible D gene is TRBD2 (6 bases). CDR3 size: 16 residues. The germline gives CDR1 SEHNR, CDR2 FQNEAQ (reference sequence). Trimming stripped 3 bases from V and 0 bases from J, with 12 bases between. DNA of the CDR3: TGTGCCAGCAGCTTGGGGCTCGGGAGCTCCTACAATGAGCAGTTCTTC. It translates to CASSLGLGSSYNEQFF.

This clonotype has just a few counts. The rearrangement links TRBV6-5 to TRBJ1-4; D not resolved. The germline CDR1 and CDR2 sequences are MNHEY and SVGAGI. This CDR3 comprises 17 residues. Trimming took 0 bases from V and 0 from J, leaving 11 bases between them. In DNA, the CDR3 is TGTGCCAGCAGTTACTCGCTGGAGTACGCAACTAATGAAAAACTGTTTTTT. Translation: CASSYSLEYATNEKLFF.

This chain links TRBV21-1 with TRBJ1-5; the D call in the table, TRBD1, was not verified against the DNA. TRBV21-1 counts as a pseudogene. The CDR3 is 16 residues long. Here the CDR3 DNA reads TGTGCCAGCAGCAAAGAGACAGCGCCATGCAATCAGCCCCAGCATTTT. Amino acids: CASSKETAPCNQPQHF.

This clonotype was picked up many times. The chain employs TRBV9 and TRBJ1-5, with D maybe TRBD1 (5 bases). Germline CDR1 SGDLS, CDR2 YYNGEE. Trimming took off 3 bases at V and 3 bases at J, with 10 bases between the two ends. CDR3 length: 14 amino acids. CDR3 amino acids: CASSARGVNQPQHF. The CDR3 DNA reads as TGTGCCAGCAGCGCCCGGGGGGTCAATCAGCCCCAGCATTTT.

V and J are TRBV4-3 and TRBJ2-1, with D possibly TRBD2 on 6 matching bases. From germline, CDR1 is LGHNA and CDR2 YSLEER. The CDR3 extends over 12 amino acids. With 8 bases removed from V and 9 bases from J, the gap between germline ends came to 14 bases. The CDR3 loop reads CASRGTYGEQFF. DNA for the CDR3: TGCGCCAGCCGCGGGACTTACGGTGAGCAGTTCTTC.

The J gene is TRBJ2-2, the V gene TRBV12-3 or TRBV12-4, with D maybe TRBD1 (6 bases). This CDR3 region has 15 residues. Trimming pared 5 bases from V and 1 base from J, leaving 11 bases between. This chain's CDR3 is CASSVGDKNTGELFF. In nucleotides, the CDR3 is TGTGCCAGCAGTGTCGGGGACAAGAACACCGGGGAGCTGTTTTTT.

This clonotype was seen only a few times. The chain employs TRBV20-1 and TRBJ2-1; no clear D. The germline V gene has CDR1 DFQATT and CDR2 SNEGSKA (reference sequence). Trimming removed 1 base at V and 4 bases at J, with 2 bases between. This CDR3 has 11 amino acids. The DNA for the CDR3 is TGCAGTGCTAGAGGTTACAATGAGCAGTTCTTC. This gives the protein CSARGYNEQFF.

This clonotype was observed a few times. The chain employs TRBV20-1 and TRBJ2-4; D is unclear. Deletions cut 4 bases from V and 2 bases from J, with 6 bases between. CDR1 and CDR2 from the germline V gene are DFQATT and SNEGSKA (reference sequence). This CDR3 contains 12 residues. The CDR3: CSATDPKNIQYF. The CDR3 DNA is TGCAGTGCTACTGACCCCAAAAACATTCAGTACTTC.

The chain carries TRBV24-1 and TRBJ2-1; TRBD2 matches 7 bases. This CDR3 region has 13 residues. Germline values: CDR1 KGHDR, CDR2 SFDVKD. V shed 9 bases and J 10 bases; nucleotides not matched to a gene: 11. The CDR3 region has the DNA TGTGCCACCGAAGCGGGACTCCAAGCCGAGCAGTTCTTC. Translating it yields CATEAGLQAEQFF.

This rearrangement joins TRBV20-1 to TRBJ1-5; 8 nucleotides line up with TRBD1. The CDR3 has 16 amino acids. Germline V gene sequence: CDR1 DFQATT, CDR2 SNEGSKA (reference sequence). The J segment lost 0 bases and the V segment lost 3 bases, leaving 7 bases of the junction unmatched. This chain's CDR3 is CSARGQVLYSNQPQHF. CDR3 nucleotides: TGCAGTGCTAGGGGACAGGTCCTTTATAGCAATCAGCCCCAGCATTTT.

The CDR3 loop is CASSLGASGGSPLHF. DNA of the CDR3: TGTGCCAGCAGCTTAGGGGCCTCCGGCGGTTCACCCCTCCACTTT. V gene TRBV7-6 combines with J gene TRBJ1-6, with D unclear. Trimming took 1 base from V and 9 from J, leaving 13 bases between them. Germline lookup yields CDR1 SGHVS and CDR2 FNYEAQ. This CDR3 comprises 15 residues.

This clonotype was seen many times. The chain carries TRBV4-3 and TRBJ1-2; D unclear. Germline V gives CDR1 LGHNA, CDR2 YSLEER. Trimming stripped 0 bases from V and 8 bases from J, with 19 bases between. The CDR3 loop spans 16 amino acids. The CDR3 reads CASSQDLDGTLGGYTF. The DNA for the CDR3 is TGCGCCAGCAGCCAAGATCTCGACGGAACCCTAGGAGGCTACACCTTC.

A few counts support this clonotype. DNA of the CDR3: TGCAGCGTTGAAGGGGCCCGCACCGGGGAGCTGTTTTTT. It is translated as CSVEGARTGELFF. This sequence joins TRBV29-1 and TRBJ2-2; D unclear. This CDR3 is 13 amino acids long. The germline V gene encodes CDR1 SQVTM and CDR2 ANQGSEA. V lost 1 base and J 4 bases, leaving 7 bases between the germline ends.

The chain links TRBV27 to TRBJ2-7; D may be TRBD2 (5 bases). CDR1 and CDR2 (germline): MNHEY, SMNVEV (reference sequence). This CDR3 has 14 residues. Trimming cost V 5 bases and J 0 bases, with 11 bases left between them. CDR3 amino acids: CASSGWESSYEQYF. Here the CDR3 DNA reads TGTGCCAGCAGTGGGTGGGAGAGCTCCTACGAGCAGTACTTC.

This clonotype has only a few counts. The gene calls are TRBV20-1 and TRBJ2-3; 8 nucleotides align to TRBD2. The CDR3 extends over 14 amino acids. The trim removed 6 bases at V and 0 bases at J, leaving 5 bases unmatched. Germline CDR1 DFQATT, CDR2 SNEGSKA (reference sequence). CDR3 DNA: TGCAGTGCCGAAAGCGGGAGTAGCACAGATACGCAGTATTTT. Translated, it gives CSAESGSSTDTQYF.

The rearrangement links TRBV20-1 to TRBJ2-5; TRBD2 is a possible D gene (5 bases). V shed 0 bases and J shed 5 bases, with 13 bases lying between them. The length of the CDR3 is 14 residues. Germline V lookup: CDR1 DFQATT, CDR2 SNEGSKA (reference sequence). The CDR3 loop is CSARDFRGGETQYF. In DNA, the CDR3 is TGCAGTGCTAGAGATTTCCGGGGTGGGGAGACCCAGTACTTC.

V and J are TRBV25-1 and TRBJ1-1; tentatively, D is TRBD1 (5 bases). The CDR3 has 16 residues. Germline V gives CDR1 MGHDK, CDR2 SYGVNS. With 4 bases removed from V and 6 bases from J, the gap between germline ends came to 21 bases. CDR3: CASSVKGRGPWAEAFF. CDR3 nucleotides: TGTGCCAGCAGTGTCAAGGGGAGGGGCCCTTGGGCTGAAGCTTTCTTT. Complete variable domain (other parts from reference TRBV25-1 and TRBJ1-1): EADIYQTPRYLVIGTGKKITLECSQTMGHDKMYWYQQDPGMELHLIHYSYGVNSTEKGDLSSESTVSRIRTEHFPLTLESARPSHTSQYLCASSVKGRGPWAEAFFGQGTRLTVV.